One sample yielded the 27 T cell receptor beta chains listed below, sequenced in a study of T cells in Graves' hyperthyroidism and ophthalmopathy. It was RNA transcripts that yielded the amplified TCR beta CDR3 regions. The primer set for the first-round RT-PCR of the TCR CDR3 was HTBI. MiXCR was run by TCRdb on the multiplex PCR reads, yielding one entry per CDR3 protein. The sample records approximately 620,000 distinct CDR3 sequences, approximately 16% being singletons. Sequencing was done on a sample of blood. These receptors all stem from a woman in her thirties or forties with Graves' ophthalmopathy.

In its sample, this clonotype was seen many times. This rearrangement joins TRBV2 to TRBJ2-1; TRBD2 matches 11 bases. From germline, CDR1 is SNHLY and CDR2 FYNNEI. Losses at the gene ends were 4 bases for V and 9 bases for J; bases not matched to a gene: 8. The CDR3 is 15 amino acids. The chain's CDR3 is CASSAGLAGVGEQFF. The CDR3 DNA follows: TGTGCCAGCAGTGCAGGACTAGCGGGTGTAGGTGAGCAGTTCTTC.

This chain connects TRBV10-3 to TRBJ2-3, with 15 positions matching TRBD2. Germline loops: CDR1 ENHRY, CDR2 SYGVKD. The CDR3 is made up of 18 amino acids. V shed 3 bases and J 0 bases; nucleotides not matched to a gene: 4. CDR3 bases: TGTGCCATCAGTGATGGGACTAGCGGGGGGCCAAGCACAGATACGCAGTATTTT. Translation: CAISDGTSGGPSTDTQYF.

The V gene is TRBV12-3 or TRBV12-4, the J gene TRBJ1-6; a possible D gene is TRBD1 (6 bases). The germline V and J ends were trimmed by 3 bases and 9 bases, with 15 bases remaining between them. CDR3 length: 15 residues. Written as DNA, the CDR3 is TGTGCCAGCAGTTTTGGGGGCGGGATGGGTTCACCCCTCCACTTT. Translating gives CASSFGGGMGSPLHF.

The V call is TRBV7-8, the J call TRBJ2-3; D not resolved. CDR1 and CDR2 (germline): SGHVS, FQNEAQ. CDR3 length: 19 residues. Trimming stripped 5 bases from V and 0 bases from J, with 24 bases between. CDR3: CASSPSKGSPRFSTDTQYF. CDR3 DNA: TGTGCCAGCAGCCCCTCGAAAGGGTCTCCCCGCTTCAGCACAGATACGCAGTATTTT.

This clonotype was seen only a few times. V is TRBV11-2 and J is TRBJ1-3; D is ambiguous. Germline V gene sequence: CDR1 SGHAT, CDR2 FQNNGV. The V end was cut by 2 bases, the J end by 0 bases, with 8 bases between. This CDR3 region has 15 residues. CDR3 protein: CASSLIHLSGNTIYF. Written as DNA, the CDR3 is TGTGCCAGCAGCTTAATCCACCTCTCTGGAAACACCATATATTTT.

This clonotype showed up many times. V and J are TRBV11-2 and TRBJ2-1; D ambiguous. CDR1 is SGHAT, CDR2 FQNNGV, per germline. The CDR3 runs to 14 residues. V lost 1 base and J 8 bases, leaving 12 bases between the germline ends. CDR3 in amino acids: CASSLGWPYHEQFF. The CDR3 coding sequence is TGTGCCAGCAGCTTAGGTTGGCCATACCATGAGCAGTTCTTC.

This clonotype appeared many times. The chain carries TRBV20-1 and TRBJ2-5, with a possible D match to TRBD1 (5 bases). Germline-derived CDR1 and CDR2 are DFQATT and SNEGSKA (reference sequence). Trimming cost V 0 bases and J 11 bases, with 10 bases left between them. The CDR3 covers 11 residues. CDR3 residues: CSARDERTQYF. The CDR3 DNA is TGCAGTGCTAGAGATGAACGGACACAGTACTTC.

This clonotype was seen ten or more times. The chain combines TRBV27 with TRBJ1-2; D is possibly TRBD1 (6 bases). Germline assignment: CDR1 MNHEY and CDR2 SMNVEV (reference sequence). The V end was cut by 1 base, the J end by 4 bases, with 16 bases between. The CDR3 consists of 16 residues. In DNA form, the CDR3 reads TGTGCCAGCAGTTTATATGGGGTTGGAGGGGGCTATGGCTACACCTTC. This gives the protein CASSLYGVGGGYGYTF.

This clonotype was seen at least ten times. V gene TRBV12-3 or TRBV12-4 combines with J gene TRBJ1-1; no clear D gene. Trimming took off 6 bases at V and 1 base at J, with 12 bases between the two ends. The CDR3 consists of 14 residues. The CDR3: CASRPTAGNTEAFF. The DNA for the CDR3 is TGTGCCAGCAGACCAACGGCGGGGAACACTGAAGCTTTCTTT.

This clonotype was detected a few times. The CDR3 sequence: CAWSARDRGIYGYTF. The CDR3 DNA reads as TGTGCCTGGAGTGCCCGGGACAGGGGCATCTATGGCTACACCTTC. This chain connects TRBV30 to TRBJ1-2, with 10 bases identical to TRBD1. The CDR3 loop spans 15 amino acids. Germline loops: CDR1 GTSNPN, CDR2 SVGIG (reference sequence). After removal of 1 base from V and 4 bases from J, the junction contained 6 bases not matched to a gene.

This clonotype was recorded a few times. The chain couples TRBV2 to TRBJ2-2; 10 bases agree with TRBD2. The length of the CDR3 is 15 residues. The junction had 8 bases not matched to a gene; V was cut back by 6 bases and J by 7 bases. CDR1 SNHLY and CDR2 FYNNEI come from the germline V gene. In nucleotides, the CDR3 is TGTGCCAGCAGAGCTCTAGCGGGAGTAAGCGGGGAGCTGTTTTTT. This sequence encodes CASRALAGVSGELFF.

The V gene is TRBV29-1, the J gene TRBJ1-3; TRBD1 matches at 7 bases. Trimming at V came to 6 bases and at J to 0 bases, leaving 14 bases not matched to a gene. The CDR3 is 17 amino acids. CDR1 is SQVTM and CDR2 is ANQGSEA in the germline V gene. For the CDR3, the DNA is TGCAGCGTCCCCCAAGGGGCACAGGGGAGCTCTGGAAACACCATATATTTT. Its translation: CSVPQGAQGSSGNTIYF.

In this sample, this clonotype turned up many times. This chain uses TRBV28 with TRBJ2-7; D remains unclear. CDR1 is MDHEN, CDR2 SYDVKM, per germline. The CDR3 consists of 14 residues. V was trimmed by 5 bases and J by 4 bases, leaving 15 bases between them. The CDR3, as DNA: TGTGCCAGCAGTAGTTTCGGTTTATCGTACGAGCAGTACTTC. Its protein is CASSSFGLSYEQYF.

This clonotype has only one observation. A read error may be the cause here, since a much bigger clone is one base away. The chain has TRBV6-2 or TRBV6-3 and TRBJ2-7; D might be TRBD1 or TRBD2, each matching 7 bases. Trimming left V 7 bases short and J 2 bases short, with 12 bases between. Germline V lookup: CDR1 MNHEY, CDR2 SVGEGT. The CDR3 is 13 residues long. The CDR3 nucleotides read TGTGCCAGCACAGGGGGACTACCCTACGAGCAGTACTTC. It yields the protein CASTGGLPYEQYF.

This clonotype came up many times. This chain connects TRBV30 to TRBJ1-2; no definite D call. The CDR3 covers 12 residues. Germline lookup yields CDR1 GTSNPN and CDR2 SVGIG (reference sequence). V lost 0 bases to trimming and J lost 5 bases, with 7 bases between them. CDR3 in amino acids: CAWSVSDYGYTF. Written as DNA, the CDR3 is TGTGCCTGGAGTGTTTCAGATTATGGCTACACCTTC. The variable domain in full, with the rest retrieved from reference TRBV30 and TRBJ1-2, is SQTIHQWPATLVQPVGSPLSLECTVEGTSNPNLYWYRQAAGRGLQLLFYSVGIGQISSEVPQNLSASRPQDRQFILSSKKLLLSDSGFYLCAWSVSDYGYTFGSGTRLTVV.

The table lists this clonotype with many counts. DNA of the CDR3: TGTGCCAGCAGCTCCCGTCTAACTAGCGTGGAGACCCAGTACTTC. Protein product: CASSSRLTSVETQYF. This chain joins TRBV11-2 and TRBJ2-5; 7 nucleotides agree with TRBD2. The CDR3 is 15 residues long. Unmatched junction bases numbered 10, after V lost 4 bases and J lost 5 bases. Germline V lookup: CDR1 SGHAT, CDR2 FQNNGV.

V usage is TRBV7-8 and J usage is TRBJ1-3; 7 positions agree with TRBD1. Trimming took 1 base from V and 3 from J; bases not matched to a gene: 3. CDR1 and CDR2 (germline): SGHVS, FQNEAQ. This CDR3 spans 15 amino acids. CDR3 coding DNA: TGTGCCAGCAGCTTAGAGGGGGCACGTGGAAACACCATATATTTT. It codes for CASSLEGARGNTIYF.

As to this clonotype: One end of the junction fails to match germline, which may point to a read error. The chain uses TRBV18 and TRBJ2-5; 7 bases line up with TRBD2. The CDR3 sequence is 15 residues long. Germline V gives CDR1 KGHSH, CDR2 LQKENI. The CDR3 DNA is TGTGCCAGCTCACTTTCTAGCGGAGACCAAGAGGCCCAGTACTTC. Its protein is CASSLSSGDQEAQYF.

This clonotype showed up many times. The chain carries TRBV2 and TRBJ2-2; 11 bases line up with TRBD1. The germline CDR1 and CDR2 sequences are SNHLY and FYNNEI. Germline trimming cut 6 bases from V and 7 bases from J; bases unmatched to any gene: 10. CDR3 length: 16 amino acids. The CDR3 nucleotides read TGTGCCAGCAGACATAATGGACAGGGGGCGATCGGGGAGCTGTTTTTT. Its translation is CASRHNGQGAIGELFF.

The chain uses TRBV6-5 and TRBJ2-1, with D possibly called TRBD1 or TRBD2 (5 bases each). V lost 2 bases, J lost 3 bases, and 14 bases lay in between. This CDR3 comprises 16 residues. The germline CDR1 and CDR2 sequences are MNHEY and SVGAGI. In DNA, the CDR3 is TGTGCCAGCAGTTACAAGGGGAGAGGATTCTACAATGAGCAGTTCTTC. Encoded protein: CASSYKGRGFYNEQFF.

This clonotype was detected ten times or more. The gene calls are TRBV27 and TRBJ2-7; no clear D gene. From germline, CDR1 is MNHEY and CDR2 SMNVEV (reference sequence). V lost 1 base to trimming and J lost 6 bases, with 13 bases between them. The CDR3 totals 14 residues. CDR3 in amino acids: CASSLLGPTGEQYF. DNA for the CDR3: TGTGCCAGCAGTTTATTGGGCCCAACCGGCGAGCAGTACTTC.

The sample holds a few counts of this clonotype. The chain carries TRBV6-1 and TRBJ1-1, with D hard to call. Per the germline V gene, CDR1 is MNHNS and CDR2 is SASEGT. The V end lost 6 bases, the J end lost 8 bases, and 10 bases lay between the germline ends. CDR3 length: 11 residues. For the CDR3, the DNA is TGTGCCAGCAGGGAACAGCTCGAAGCTTTCTTT. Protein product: CASREQLEAFF.

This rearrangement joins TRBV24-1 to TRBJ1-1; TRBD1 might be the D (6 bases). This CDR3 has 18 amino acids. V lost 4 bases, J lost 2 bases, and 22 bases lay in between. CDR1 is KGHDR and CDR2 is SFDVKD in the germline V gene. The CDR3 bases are TGTGCCACCAGTGACGATTCAAAGTACAGGGAAAGAAACACTGAAGCTTTCTTT. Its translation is CATSDDSKYRERNTEAFF.

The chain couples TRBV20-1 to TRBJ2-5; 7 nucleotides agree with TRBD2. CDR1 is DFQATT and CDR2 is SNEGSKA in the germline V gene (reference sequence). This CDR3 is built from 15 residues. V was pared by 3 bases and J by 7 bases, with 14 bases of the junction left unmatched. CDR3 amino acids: CSASLPGLGWATQYF. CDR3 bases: TGCAGTGCTAGTTTGCCCGGACTAGGATGGGCGACCCAGTACTTC.

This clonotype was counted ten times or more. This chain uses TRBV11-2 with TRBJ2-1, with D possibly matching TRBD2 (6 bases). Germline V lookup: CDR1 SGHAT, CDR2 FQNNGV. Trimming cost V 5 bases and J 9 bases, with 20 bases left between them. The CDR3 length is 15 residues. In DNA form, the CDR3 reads TGTGCCAGCAGCCCCGGGCCCACGAACGGGGGTGAGCAGTTCTTC. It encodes CASSPGPTNGGEQFF.

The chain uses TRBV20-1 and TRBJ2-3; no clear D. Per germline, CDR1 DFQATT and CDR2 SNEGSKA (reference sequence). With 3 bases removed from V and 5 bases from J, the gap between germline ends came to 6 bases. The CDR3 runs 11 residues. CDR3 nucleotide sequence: TGCAGTGCTAGGTTACAAGATACGCAGTATTTT. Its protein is CSARLQDTQYF.

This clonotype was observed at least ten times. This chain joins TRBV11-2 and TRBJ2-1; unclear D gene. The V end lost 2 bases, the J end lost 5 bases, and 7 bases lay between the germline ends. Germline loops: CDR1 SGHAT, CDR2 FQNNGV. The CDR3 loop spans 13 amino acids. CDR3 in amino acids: CASSLPQNNEQFF. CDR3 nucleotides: TGTGCCAGCAGCTTACCGCAAAACAATGAGCAGTTCTTC.